Each of the 21 T cell receptor beta chains below was sequenced from the same sample in a study of Graves' ophthalmopathy and Graves' hyperthyroidism (dated by TCRdb to 2016 to 2018). The sample was run on an Illumina HiSeq 2000. For repertoire sequencing, the TCR beta CDR3 regions were amplified from RNA transcripts. The first round was an RT-PCR using HTBI primers with the Qiagen OneStep RT-PCR kit, and this first round was followed by a second-round multiplex PCR, then size selection and purification. Using fastp at Q25 and MiXCR, TCRdb reprocessed the public reads and kept productive beta chains. Each entry is one CDR3 protein sequence, shown with its most common DNA and genes. The sample contains under 200,000 distinct CDR3 sequences, 30% to 45% of them found a single time. The ten largest clones capture 5.8% of the sample. The sequenced sample was peripheral blood. These receptors were obtained from a woman in her 40s with Graves' ophthalmopathy. Donor details come from another sample of the same person, matched by shared clones.

As regards this clonotype: One end of the junction varies from germline; a read error may be responsible. The gene calls are TRBV12-3 or TRBV12-4 and TRBJ2-7, with D tentatively TRBD2 (6 bases). This CDR3 has 13 residues. The CDR3 DNA follows: TGTGCCAGCAGGTTAGGGGAGGCAAACGAGCAGTACTTC. Translated, it gives CASRLGEANEQYF.

Ten or more counts support this clonotype. The rearrangement links TRBV6-5 to TRBJ1-5; tentative D call: TRBD1 (5 bases). Germline values: CDR1 MNHEY, CDR2 SVGAGI. This CDR3 is built from 15 residues. The germline V and J ends were trimmed by 6 bases and 0 bases, with 12 bases remaining between them. CDR3 nucleotide sequence: TGTGCCAGCAGAAACGCAGGGTTTAGCAATCAGCCCCAGCATTTT. It is translated as CASRNAGFSNQPQHF.

This clonotype was observed many times. The V gene is TRBV12-3 or TRBV12-4, the J gene TRBJ2-2; D is uncertain. The V and J ends lost 4 bases and 5 bases respectively, with 5 bases between them. The CDR3 covers 12 residues. The CDR3 coding sequence is TGTGCCAGCAGTTGGGTTACCGGGGAGCTGTTTTTT. Its translation: CASSWVTGELFF.

The J gene is TRBJ1-2, the V gene TRBV6-1, with a tentative D call TRBD1 (5 bases). CDR1 and CDR2 (germline): MNHNS, SASEGT. The CDR3 has 14 amino acids. Trimming cost V 6 bases and J 8 bases, with 19 bases left between them. CDR3 nucleotide sequence: TGTGCCAGCAGCCCCAGTGGTGGGGGTGGCGGCTACACCTTC. The encoded protein is CASSPSGGGGGYTF.

This clonotype was counted at least ten times. J is TRBJ1-3 and V is TRBV6-1, with 7 bases lining up with TRBD1. The CDR3 length is 15 residues. Germline V gene lookup returns CDR1 MNHNS and CDR2 SASEGT. Trimming cost V 2 bases and J 3 bases; bases outside gene matches: 4. CDR3 nucleotide sequence: TGTGCCAGCAGTGAAACGACAGGGCTTGGAAACACCATATATTTT. Its translation: CASSETTGLGNTIYF.

The chain couples TRBV12-3 or TRBV12-4 to TRBJ1-2; D is unresolved. There are 13 residues in the CDR3. Trimming shortened V by 3 bases and J by 4 bases, and 9 bases separated the two germline ends. The CDR3 DNA follows: TGTGCCAGCAGTTTCGATTACCCCTATGGCTACACCTTC. Translation: CASSFDYPYGYTF.

This clonotype was detected many times. The gene calls are TRBV6-5 and TRBJ2-7, with TRBD2 matching over 8 bases. Germline trimming cut 2 bases from V and 3 bases from J; bases unmatched to any gene: 0. The length of the CDR3 is 13 residues. Germline V gives CDR1 MNHEY, CDR2 SVGAGI. CDR3 protein: CASSYREGYEQYF. The CDR3 DNA reads as TGTGCCAGCAGTTACCGGGAGGGCTACGAGCAGTACTTC.

This clonotype was recorded at least ten times. The V and J genes are TRBV19 and TRBJ1-5; D is unresolved. CDR3 length: 13 amino acids. V was cut by 1 base and J by 4 bases, with 5 bases left in between. Germline CDR1 reads LNHDA; CDR2 reads SQIVND (reference sequence). CDR3: CASSIGQNQPQHF. CDR3 DNA: TGTGCCAGTAGTATAGGGCAGAATCAGCCCCAGCATTTT. Full variable domain (rest looked up from reference TRBV19 and TRBJ1-5): DGGITQSPKYLFRKEGQNVTLSCEQNLNHDAMYWYRQDPGQGLRLIYYSQIVNDFQKGDIAEGYSVSREKKESFPLTVTSAQKNPTAFYLCASSIGQNQPQHFGDGTRLSIL.

This clonotype came up once. V usage is TRBV28 and J usage is TRBJ2-7; a possible D gene is TRBD1 (6 bases). Trimming pared 6 bases from V and 6 bases from J, leaving 18 bases between. This CDR3 comprises 14 residues. Looked up from germline, CDR1 is MDHEN and CDR2 is SYDVKM. Written as DNA, the CDR3 is TGTGCCAGCAGGACGGTTGGGGGCGCGTCCGAGCAGTACTTC. Protein product: CASRTVGGASEQYF.

The chain couples TRBV15 to TRBJ1-1; D remains ambiguous. This CDR3 is 13 amino acids long. Trimming shortened V by 3 bases and J by 1 base, and 6 bases separated the two germline ends. The germline V gene encodes CDR1 LNHNV and CDR2 YYDKDF (reference sequence). CDR3 in DNA: TGTGCCACCAGCAGGGATAAGAACACTGAAGCTTTCTTT. It translates to CATSRDKNTEAFF.

Ten or more counts support this clonotype. The chain links TRBV24-1 to TRBJ1-2, with unresolved D. This CDR3 is built from 13 residues. Looked up from germline, CDR1 is KGHDR and CDR2 is SFDVKD. The germline V and J ends were trimmed by 7 bases and 3 bases, with 11 bases remaining between them. CDR3 loop: CATSSPLDYGYTF. For the CDR3, the DNA is TGTGCCACCAGCTCCCCTCTTGACTATGGCTACACCTTC.

The chain is built from TRBV7-3 and TRBJ2-7; tentatively, D is TRBD1 (6 bases). Between the trimmed V and J ends, which lost 5 bases and 3 bases, there was a span of 14 bases. CDR3 length: 14 amino acids. Germline V gives CDR1 SGHTA, CDR2 FQGTGA. The CDR3: CASSHSGQSYEQYF. The DNA for the CDR3 is TGTGCCAGCAGCCATTCCGGACAGAGCTACGAGCAGTACTTC. Full variable domain (missing parts from reference TRBV7-3 and TRBJ2-7): GAGVSQTPSNKVTEKGKYVELRCDPISGHTALYWYRQSLGQGPEFLIYFQGTGAADDSGLPNDRFFAVRPEGSVSTLKIQRTERGDSAVYLCASSHSGQSYEQYFGPGTRLTVT.

This clonotype was picked up many times. The chain joins TRBV6-2 or TRBV6-3 to TRBJ2-2, with D unresolved. Per germline, CDR1 MNHEY and CDR2 SVGEGT. The CDR3 loop spans 12 amino acids. Trimming cost V 6 bases and J 3 bases, with 5 bases left between them. This chain's CDR3 is CASSLDTGELFF. The CDR3 nucleotides are TGTGCCAGCAGCCTAGACACCGGGGAGCTGTTTTTT.

This clonotype was detected ten times or more. The genes are TRBV12-3 or TRBV12-4 and TRBJ2-5; D unresolved. The CDR3 sequence is 16 residues long. V lost 5 bases, J lost 0 bases, and 16 bases lay in between. In DNA form, the CDR3 reads TGTGCCAGCAGTCGCCAAGCCGCCATCAACCAAGAGACCCAGTACTTC. It specifies CASSRQAAINQETQYF.

In its sample, this clonotype was seen many times. The chain uses TRBV27 and TRBJ2-5; D possibly corresponds to TRBD2 (5 bases). The CDR3 totals 15 residues. The V gene lost 5 bases and the J gene lost 5 bases, with 18 bases spanning the gap. Germline V gives CDR1 MNHEY, CDR2 SMNVEV (reference sequence). CDR3 protein: CASSPGTRAGETQYF. CDR3 DNA sequence: TGTGCCAGCAGTCCCGGCACTAGGGCGGGTGAGACCCAGTACTTC.

This clonotype is a singleton in its sample. The chain is built from TRBV7-9 and TRBJ1-1, with D tentatively TRBD1 (5 bases). Per the germline V gene, CDR1 is SEHNR and CDR2 is FQNEAQ (reference sequence). This CDR3 contains 15 residues. The germline V and J ends were trimmed by 4 bases and 5 bases, with 17 bases remaining between them. The DNA of the CDR3 is TGTGCCAGCAGCTCCCCACGTGGGGCTTGGACTGAAGCTTTCTTT. Translating it yields CASSSPRGAWTEAFF.

This clonotype was counted ten times or more. The chain is built from TRBV7-2 and TRBJ1-1; D may be TRBD1 (6 bases). There are 14 residues in the CDR3. Germline loops: CDR1 SGHTA, CDR2 FQGNSA. Trimming left V 6 bases short and J 5 bases short, with 16 bases between. CDR3 residues: CASRIDRTGTEAFF. DNA of the CDR3: TGTGCCAGCAGGATAGACAGGACGGGGACTGAAGCTTTCTTT.

J is TRBJ2-7 and V is TRBV28; TRBD1 agrees at 8 bases. The germline gives CDR1 MDHEN, CDR2 SYDVKM. Trimming removed 6 bases from V and 2 bases from J; junction bases left unmatched: 9. The length of the CDR3 is 15 residues. The CDR3 region has the DNA TGTGCCAGCAGCACGACCGGGACAGGAGCCTACGAGCAGTACTTC. Translating it yields CASSTTGTGAYEQYF. Combining the CDR3 with reference TRBV28 and TRBJ2-7 gives the whole variable domain DVKVTQSSRYLVKRTGEKVFLECVQDMDHENMFWYRQDPGLGLRLIYFSYDVKMKEKGDIPEGYSVSREKKERFSLILESASTNQTSMYLCASSTTGTGAYEQYFGPGTRLTVT.

This clonotype was seen many times. V gene TRBV12-3 or TRBV12-4 combines with J gene TRBJ1-2; D is uncertain. The CDR3 totals 15 residues. Trimming took 6 bases from V and 2 from J, leaving 16 bases between them. CDR3 DNA: TGTGCCAGCAGCCTACGCGGGTTTTCGAACTATGGCTACACCTTC. Amino acids: CASSLRGFSNYGYTF.

This clonotype occurred once. V is TRBV6-1 and J is TRBJ1-1; a possible D gene is TRBD1 (5 bases). Trimming pared 8 bases from V and 7 bases from J, leaving 17 bases between. CDR1 MNHNS and CDR2 SASEGT come from the germline V gene. The CDR3 is 13 amino acids. The DNA for the CDR3 is TGTGCCAGCGCCTCCGGGACGGAAATTGAAGCTTTCTTT. This codes for CASASGTEIEAFF.

The chain recombines TRBV7-3 with TRBJ1-1; D remains unclear. Germline-derived CDR1 and CDR2 are SGHTA and FQGTGA. V lost 5 bases to trimming and J lost 7 bases, with 14 bases between them. This CDR3 comprises 13 residues. CDR3 sequence reads: CASSRSIVDEAFF. The CDR3 DNA follows: TGTGCCAGCAGCCGTAGTATTGTGGATGAAGCTTTCTTT. Supplemented by reference TRBV7-3 and TRBJ1-1, the full variable domain reads GAGVSQTPSNKVTEKGKYVELRCDPISGHTALYWYRQSLGQGPEFLIYFQGTGAADDSGLPNDRFFAVRPEGSVSTLKIQRTERGDSAVYLCASSRSIVDEAFFGQGTRLTVV.